Given below is one T cell receptor beta chain in context. The antigen is unknown. The sample is drawn from a study of T-cell reconstitution after alpha-beta-depleted transplantation in children. General study findings and limits: At around two months after transplant, the alpha-beta T cells were reportedly derived from several hundred expanded clones that came from non-depleted graft cells.

Unique molecular identifiers were used to barcode this TCRbeta library. One entry per CDR3 protein results from TCRdb running MiXCR on the PCR reads. The sample shows over 200,000 distinct CDR3 sequences, roughly 18% of them seen only once. Trimming removed 2 bases from V and 3 bases from J; junction bases left unmatched: 1. The CDR3 loop spans 14 amino acids. The germline gives CDR1 SGHDT, CDR2 YYEEEE. The sample was PBMCs, mostly from graft donor cells, taken 360 days after TCRalphabeta/CD19-depleted stem cell transplant. This rearrangement joins TRBV5-6 to TRBJ1-4; 7 nucleotides align to TRBD1. The sequence derives from a male patient aged 2 to 9 who had a stem cell transplant for acute lymphoblastic leukemia, so the T cells may come from the graft donor. Here the CDR3 reads CASSFQGANEKLFF. CDR3 in DNA: TGTGCCAGCAGCTTTCAGGGGGCTAATGAAAAACTGTTTTTT.